This is a list of T cell receptor beta chains from one sample in a study of Graves' ophthalmopathy and Graves' hyperthyroidism. Via MiXCR, TCRdb re-called the multiplex PCR reads, giving one row per CDR3 protein. The data hold 500,000 to 800,000 distinct CDR3 sequences, with roughly 41% observed a single time. The source material was peripheral blood. The origin of the receptors is an adult man with Graves' ophthalmopathy. Both conserved end residues are part of each CDR3. A D gene is named only where the DNA matches it firmly. Expanded clones are given a class, and other clones once, few, many or no size at all.

V	length	J	size	D	CDR3	DNA
TRBV5-1	17	TRBJ2-5	.	TRBD2	CASSLATSGRARETQYF	TGCGCCAGCAGCTTGGCCACTAGCGGGAGGGCCCGGGAGACCCAGTACTTC
TRBV7-9	13	TRBJ2-2	.	.	CASTIIGPGEPFF	TGTGCCAGCACCATAATTGGGCCCGGGGAGCCGTTTTTT
TRBV11-2	16	TRBJ1-1	many	.	CASSLGRRVANTEAFF	TGTGCCAGCAGCCTAGGGCGCCGGGTAGCGAACACTGAAGCTTTCTTT
TRBV14	16	TRBJ2-7	few	TRBD2	CASSQWGLAENYEQYF	TGTGCCAGCAGCCAATGGGGACTAGCGGAGAACTACGAGCAGTACTTC
TRBV7-2	16	TRBJ1-3	many	.	CASSFSTGSSGNTIYF	TGTGCCAGCAGCTTCTCGACAGGTTCCTCTGGAAACACCATATATTTT
TRBV6-6	13	TRBJ2-2	many	.	CASSYMSTGELFF	TGTGCCAGCAGTTACATGAGCACCGGGGAGCTGTTTTTT
TRBV7-9	11	TRBJ2-3	few	.	CASSPGITQYF	TGTGCCAGCAGCCCCGGGATTACCCAGTATTTT
TRBV11-3	15	TRBJ2-7	few	.	CASNLARDLSYEQYF	TGTGCCAGCAACTTAGCCCGGGACCTCTCCTACGAGCAGTACTTC
TRBV5-6	14	TRBJ1-1	.	.	CASSLGLGIAEAFF	TGTGCCAGCAGTCTGGGACTGGGGATTGCTGAAGCTTTCTTT
TRBV12-3/TRBV12-4	14	TRBJ1-5	few	.	CASSFNGQVSAQHF	TGTGCCAGCAGTTTTAATGGGCAGGTTTCGGCCCAGCATTTT
TRBV19	17	TRBJ2-5	.	TRBD2	CASSIDLLAGDIETQYF	TGTGCCAGTAGTATAGATCTCCTAGCGGGGGATATAGAGACCCAGTACTTC
TRBV10-3	14	TRBJ2-2	many	.	CAIKERANTGELFF	TGTGCCATCAAGGAGCGGGCGAACACCGGGGAGCTGTTTTTT
TRBV4-1	17	TRBJ1-2	few	TRBD1	CASSQALVGTGGYGYTF	TGCGCCAGCAGCCAAGCCTTGGTCGGGACAGGCGGCTATGGCTACACCTTC
TRBV20-1	15	TRBJ2-2	many	.	CSARDAVVSTGELFF	TGCAGTGCTAGAGATGCAGTAGTGAGCACCGGGGAGCTGTTTTTT
TRBV29-1	15	TRBJ2-7	many	.	CSVLSLLRSDYEQYF	TGCAGCGTTTTATCCCTCTTAAGATCTGACTACGAGCAGTACTTC
TRBV15	14	TRBJ2-7	few	.	CATSVDLTSYEQYF	TGTGCCACCAGCGTTGACCTTACCTCCTACGAGCAGTACTTC
TRBV9	15	TRBJ1-4	many	TRBD1	CASSVADRAYEKLFF	TGTGCCAGCAGCGTAGCTGACAGGGCATATGAAAAACTGTTTTTT
TRBV7-2	18	TRBJ1-5	.	TRBD1	CASSFGASSGGLNQPQHF	TGTGCCAGCAGCTTCGGAGCAAGTTCAGGGGGCTTGAATCAGCCCCAGCATTTT
TRBV12-3/TRBV12-4	15	TRBJ1-6	many	TRBD1	CASSSRTGLNSPLHF	TGTGCCAGCAGTTCCAGGACAGGCTTGAATTCACCCCTCCACTTT
TRBV7-2	15	TRBJ2-7	.	.	CASSLDYRAFYEQYF	TGTGCCAGCAGCTTAGACTACAGGGCATTCTACGAGCAGTACTTC
TRBV29-1	13	TRBJ1-1	.	.	CSVATGGNTEAFF	TGCAGCGTTGCGACAGGAGGGAACACTGAAGCTTTCTTT
TRBV7-2	15	TRBJ2-2	.	TRBD1	CASSRRQGNTGELFF	TGTGCCAGCAGCCGCCGACAGGGGAACACCGGGGAGCTGTTTTTT
TRBV7-2	15	TRBJ1-2	few	.	CASSPGTEFNYGYTF	TGTGCCAGCAGCCCGGGGACGGAGTTTAACTATGGCTACACCTTC
TRBV9	14	TRBJ2-7	many	.	CASSRGPDGYEQYF	TGTGCCAGCAGCCGGGGACCAGACGGCTACGAGCAGTACTTC
TRBV11-2	14	TRBJ1-2	.	.	CASSHVQVNYGYTF	TGTGCCAGCAGCCACGTACAGGTTAACTATGGCTACACCTTC
TRBV2	11	TRBJ2-4	.	.	CASSEGAIQYF	TGTGCCAGCAGTGAAGGTGCCATTCAGTACTTC
TRBV7-9	12	TRBJ1-2	.	.	CASSLDLGGYTF	TGTGCCAGCAGCCTGGACCTAGGGGGCTACACCTTC
TRBV11-1	17	TRBJ1-5	.	.	CASSLGSERGDVQPQHF	TGTGCCAGCAGCTTGGGCAGTGAACGAGGGGATGTTCAGCCCCAGCATTTT
TRBV20-1	16	TRBJ1-5	few	.	CSAYPGTAYSNQPQHF	TGCAGTGCTTACCCGGGGACGGCATATAGCAATCAGCCCCAGCATTTT
TRBV7-3	14	TRBJ2-7	few	TRBD1	CASSQIQGVDEQYF	TGCGCCAGCAGCCAAATCCAGGGGGTCGACGAGCAGTACTTC
TRBV4-2	14	TRBJ1-3	many	.	CASSQGASGNTIYF	TGTGCCAGCAGCCAAGGTGCCTCTGGAAACACCATATATTTT
TRBV7-9	13	TRBJ2-7	many	.	CASSFQNSYEQYF	TGTGCCAGCAGCTTCCAGAACTCCTACGAGCAGTACTTC
TRBV9	15	TRBJ2-3	.	.	CASSGLGIVTDTQYF	TGTGCCAGCAGCGGCCTGGGGATTGTGACAGATACGCAGTATTTT
TRBV2	13	TRBJ1-1	few	.	CASRLLGATEAFF	TGTGCCAGCCGTTTACTAGGGGCCACTGAAGCTTTCTTT
TRBV7-2	15	TRBJ2-7	many	TRBD2	CASSLASGTHYEQYF	TGTGCCAGCAGCTTAGCTAGCGGGACCCACTACGAGCAGTACTTC
TRBV19	16	TRBJ1-5	.	TRBD1	CARATGGFRSNQPQHF	TGTGCCAGGGCGACAGGGGGCTTTAGGAGCAATCAGCCCCAGCATTTT
TRBV29-1	14	TRBJ2-2	many	TRBD1	CSGLRDRDTGELFF	TGCAGCGGACTCCGGGACAGAGACACCGGGGAGCTGTTTTTT
TRBV10-3	15	TRBJ1-5	.	TRBD1	CAISSDRARNQPQHF	TGTGCCATCAGCTCGGACAGGGCCAGAAATCAGCCCCAGCATTTT
TRBV7-2	15	TRBJ2-7	many	TRBD2	CASSATSGPSYEQYF	TGTGCCAGCAGCGCAACTAGCGGGCCTTCCTACGAGCAGTACTTC
TRBV2	13	TRBJ2-7	many	.	CASSPRSEYEQYF	TGTGCCAGCAGTCCCCGGAGCGAGTACGAGCAGTACTTC
TRBV15	15	TRBJ1-5	.	.	CATSQDRAVNQPQHF	TGTGCCACCAGCCAAGATCGAGCAGTCAATCAGCCCCAGCATTTT
TRBV7-2	16	TRBJ2-2	.	TRBD2	CASGALAGESTGELFF	TGTGCCAGCGGAGCACTAGCGGGGGAATCCACCGGGGAGCTGTTTTTT
TRBV7-9	11	TRBJ2-7	.	TRBD1	CASSQTGVECF	TGTGCCAGCAGCCAGACAGGGGTGGAGTGCTTC
TRBV5-1	14	TRBJ1-5	.	.	CASSLTGGIKPQHF	TGCGCCAGCAGCTTGACAGGAGGAATCAAGCCCCAGCATTTT
TRBV10-3	15	TRBJ1-1	many	.	CAISGGAGINTEAFF	TGTGCCATCAGTGGAGGGGCTGGAATAAACACTGAAGCTTTCTTT
TRBV10-2	14	TRBJ2-7	.	.	CASRQLGEPYEQYF	TGCGCCAGCAGACAGCTAGGAGAACCCTACGAGCAGTACTTC
TRBV29-1	15	TRBJ2-6	once	.	CSVHTQGSGANVLTF	TGCAGCGTTCACACACAGGGTTCTGGGGCCAACGTCCTGACTTTC
TRBV24-1	14	TRBJ2-3	.	TRBD1	CATSGTGLTDTQYF	TGTGCCACCAGTGGGACAGGGCTAACAGATACGCAGTATTTT